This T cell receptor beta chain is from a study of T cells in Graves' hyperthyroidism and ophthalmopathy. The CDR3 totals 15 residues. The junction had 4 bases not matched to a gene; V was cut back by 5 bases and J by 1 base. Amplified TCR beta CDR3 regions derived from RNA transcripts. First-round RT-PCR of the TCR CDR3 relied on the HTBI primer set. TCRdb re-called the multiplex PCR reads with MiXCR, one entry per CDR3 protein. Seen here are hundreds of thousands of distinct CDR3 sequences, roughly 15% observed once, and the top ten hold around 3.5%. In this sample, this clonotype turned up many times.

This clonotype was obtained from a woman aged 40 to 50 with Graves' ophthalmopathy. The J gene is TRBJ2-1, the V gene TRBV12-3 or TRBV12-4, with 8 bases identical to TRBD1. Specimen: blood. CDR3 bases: TGTGCCAGCAGTGCCCGGACAGGGTCCTACAATGAGCAGTTCTTC. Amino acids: CASSARTGSYNEQFF.